This T cell receptor beta chain was recorded in a study of radiotherapy plus CTLA-4 blockade in lung cancer. Sequencing was performed with immunoSEQ multiplex PCR; in TCRdb, only in-frame clones are kept and a portion is missing. The table has roughly 54,000 clones, approximately 80% seen once. The CDR3 extends over 20 amino acids. V trimming: 3 bases; J trimming: 0 bases; junction bases outside the gene matches: 15. Germline CDR1 reads MGHRA; CDR2 reads YSYEKL. This receptor was obtained from a human donor with non-small cell lung cancer who had a partial response to radiotherapy plus ipilimumab. V usage is TRBV4-1 and J usage is TRBJ1-3; 9 positions agree with TRBD1. Specimen: peripheral blood, collected from a patient treated with radiotherapy plus ipilimumab. In nucleotides, the CDR3 is TGCGCCAGCAGCCAGAACTCGGGACAGGGCCCCGGAAACTCTGGAAACACCATATATTTT. Translated: CASSQNSGQGPGNSGNTIYF.